This is a list of T cell receptor beta chains from one sample in a study of blood T cell repertoires in COVID-19. The method was immunoSEQ multiplex PCR; TCRdb's version includes in-frame clones alone and lacks a portion of them. This sample yields 200,000 or so clones, of which around 82% are seen a single time; 2% to 2.5% belongs to the top ten. The sequenced sample was peripheral blood. The receptors stem from a woman in her sixties or seventies with acute or convalescent COVID-19. Both conserved end residues are part of each CDR3. The D gene is left open where the match is weak. Not all rows give a size; the values are once, few, many and, for expanded clones, a class.

TRBJ1-2 | NA | NA | TRBV7-2 | TGTGCCAGCAGCTTAACAGGGTTTGGCTACACCTTC | CASSLTGFGYTF
TRBJ1-1 | NA | NA | TRBV6-5 | TGTGCCAGTAAGATGGGGCAGGGTTTGAACACTGAAGCTTTCTTT | CASKMGQGLNTEAFF
TRBJ1-2 | NA | NA | TRBV6-5 | TGTGCCAGCAGCAGCGGGACCCCCACAAGTTATGGCTACACCTTC | CASSSGTPTSYGYTF
TRBJ1-2 | NA | few | TRBV11-2 | TGTGCCAGCAGCCCGAGGCTGGAGGGGTATGGCTACACCTTC | CASSPRLEGYGYTF
TRBJ1-4 | NA | NA | TRBV7-9 | TGTGCCAGCAGGCCAGGGGAAACTAATGAAAAACTGTTTTTT | CASRPGETNEKLFF
TRBJ1-2 | NA | NA | TRBV29-1 | TGCAGCGTTGATCTGGCGTCAGGGGTAAAGGGCTATGGCTACACCTTC | CSVDLASGVKGYGYTF
TRBJ1-1 | NA | NA | TRBV6-5 | TGTGCCAGCAGTTACAGGGGTGACACTGAAGCTTTCTTT | CASSYRGDTEAFF
TRBJ1-4 | TRBD1 | NA | TRBV6-5 | TGTGCCAGCAGTTTGGGACAGGGCCTGGAAAAACTGTTTTTT | CASSLGQGLEKLFF
TRBJ2-1 | TRBD2 | NA | TRBV11-1 | TGTGCCAGCAGCCCCGGACCCGGGGGGGCTTACAATGAGCAGTTCTTC | CASSPGPGGAYNEQFF
TRBJ1-1 | NA | NA | TRBV28 | TGTGCCACACGAAGCGTGAACACTGAAGCTTTCTTT | CATRSVNTEAFF
TRBJ1-5 | NA | few | TRBV23-1 | TGCGCCAGCAGTCCACGGACAAGTCGCAATCAGCCCCAGCATTTT | CASSPRTSRNQPQHF
TRBJ1-2 | NA | NA | TRBV5-1 | TGCGCCAGCAGCTTGGGGGCAGGAAAAGAAGGCTACACCTTC | CASSLGAGKEGYTF
TRBJ2-7 | NA | NA | TRBV13 | TGTGCCAGCAGCTCGGGGTACGAGCAGTACTTC | CASSSGYEQYF
TRBJ1-1 | TRBD1 | few | TRBV28 | TGTGCCAGCAGTTTATTCCGGACAGGGAACACTGAAGCTTTCTTT | CASSLFRTGNTEAFF
TRBJ1-3 | NA | NA | TRBV10-3 | TGTGCCATCAGTGAGGGCAGCTCTGGAAACACCATATATTTT | CAISEGSSGNTIYF
TRBJ2-3 | TRBD2 | NA | TRBV4-1 | TGCGCCAGCAGCCAAGACTTCGGCGGGGGGGCCCCAGATACGCAGTATTTT | CASSQDFGGGAPDTQYF
TRBJ1-4 | NA | NA | TRBV5-1 | TGCGCCAGCAGCCGGGAAACTAATGAAAAACTGTTTTTT | CASSRETNEKLFF
TRBJ1-6 | TRBD1 | NA | TRBV6-6 | TGTGCCAGCAGTTACCGGGACAGGTATAATTCACCCCTCCACTTT | CASSYRDRYNSPLHF
TRBJ2-5 | TRBD2 | NA | TRBV27 | TGTGCCAGCAGTTTAGATGTTAGCGGGGGGACCGATCGAAACGAAGAGACCCAGTACTTC | CASSLDVSGGTDRNEETQYF
TRBJ1-5 | NA | NA | TRBV5-6 | TGTGCCAGCAGCCCTTCCGGGACACAGAATCAGCCCCAGCATTTT | CASSPSGTQNQPQHF
TRBJ2-3 | NA | NA | TRBV2 | TGTGCCAGCAGTGGGTTACTAGCAATCACAGATACGCAGTATTTT | CASSGLLAITDTQYF
TRBJ2-2 | NA | NA | TRBV9 | TGTGCCAGCAGCGTACTAGCGACGAACACCGGGGAGCTGTTTTTT | CASSVLATNTGELFF
TRBJ2-1 | NA | NA | TRBV6-1 | TGTGCCAGCAGTGAATGGGCGGGAACCTACAATGAGCAGTTCTTC | CASSEWAGTYNEQFF
TRBJ1-6 | TRBD1 | NA | TRBV11-2 | TGTGCCAGCAGCTCGGACAGGGGCTATTCACCCCTCCACTTT | CASSSDRGYSPLHF
TRBJ1-5 | TRBD1 | few | TRBV6-5 | TGTGCCAGCAGTCTCAACCGGGACAGGGGTCAGCCCCAGCATTTT | CASSLNRDRGQPQHF
TRBJ1-2 | TRBD1 | NA | TRBV6-5 | TGTGCCAGCTCCACAGGGGGCAAGGGCGGCTACACCTTC | CASSTGGKGGYTF
TRBJ1-2 | TRBD1 | NA | TRBV6-6 | TGTGCCAGCAGAAATCGCCGGGACAGCTATGGCTACACCTTC | CASRNRRDSYGYTF
TRBJ2-2 | TRBD1 | once | TRBV5-8 | TGTGCCAGCAGCTCCTACAGGGGGAGCACCGGGGAGCTGTTTTTT | CASSSYRGSTGELFF
TRBJ2-3 | NA | NA | TRBV7-3 | TGTGCCAGCAGCTTAATACCTGTGACTACAGGGACGCAGTATTTT | CASSLIPVTTGTQYF
TRBJ1-5 | NA | medium-sized | TRBV5-1 | TGCGCCAGCAGCTTGGCCTCAGGGCTCAATCAGCCCCAGCATTTT | CASSLASGLNQPQHF
TRBJ1-2 | NA | NA | TRBV6-6 | TGTGCCAGCAGCGACCTGGGGGGGAACTATGGCTACACCTTC | CASSDLGGNYGYTF
TRBJ1-2 | NA | few | TRBV9 | TGTGCCAGCAGCGTAGGAGAGGGGGGGTTGGAGGGCTACACCTTC | CASSVGEGGLEGYTF
TRBJ1-1 | TRBD1 | NA | TRBV4-3 | TGCGCCAGCAGCCAAGATTATGCCGGGACAGTCGGGACTGAAGCTTTCTTT | CASSQDYAGTVGTEAFF
TRBJ1-1 | TRBD1 | NA | TRBV27 | TGTGCCAGCAGAGGGACAGGGGACACTGAAGCTTTCTTT | CASRGTGDTEAFF